This TCR beta chain was found in a study of T cell responses to AZD1222 COVID-19 vaccine. The repertoire was sequenced with immunoSEQ multiplex PCR; TCRdb's copy has only in-frame clones and lacks some. The table shows 150,000 to 200,000 clones, with just over 90% occurring only once. On this clone itself: Its antigen is not identified.

V dropped 3 bases and J dropped 6 bases, with 5 bases sitting between them. CDR3 length: 11 amino acids. Notes on the study in general: The reported proportion of spike-specific TCRs targeting unmutated variant regions was nearly half. The study found vaccine-associated CD4 TCRs spanning spike, dominant at 160-218 and 743-854.

Sequencing used peripheral blood, obtained 28 days after the second AZD1222 dose. The TCR comes from an adult who received the AZD1222 COVID-19 vaccine. The chain employs TRBV12-3 or TRBV12-4 and TRBJ1-1; D unresolved. CDR3 amino acids: CASSFGAEAFF. CDR3 DNA: TGTGCCAGCAGTTTCGGCGCTGAAGCTTTCTTT.